This note documents a single TCR beta chain sequence. No antigen is known for it. Looked up from germline, CDR1 is SGHDT and CDR2 is YYEEEE. This CDR3 has 13 residues. Trimming took 1 base from V and 3 from J, leaving 7 bases between them. The data derive from a study of CD8+ T cells in alopecia areata. Study summary: Treated patients took oral tofacitinib at 5 to 10 mg twice daily. Study findings and constraints: Scalp and blood samples kept many expanded lesional clones throughout tofacitinib.

The sample's treatment: oral pan-JAK inhibitor, 5-10 mg twice daily. The study team obtained lesional scalp punch biopsies and peripheral blood from alopecia areata patients. Sequencing relied on a cDNA template that was reverse transcribed from extracted RNA. Sequencing used immunoSEQ multiplex PCR; TCRdb keeps in-frame clones, though not all of them. The sample records 160,000 or so clones, 58% being singletons. The chain has TRBV5-6 and TRBJ1-1; D remains unclear. The clonotype originates from a human donor with alopecia areata. The sequencing here drew on CD4+ T cells sorted from blood, taken between weeks 55 and 70, from a patient treated with tofacitinib. CDR3 DNA sequence: TGTGCCAGCAGCTTGAGGGAGGACACTGAAGCTTTCTTT. Residues: CASSLREDTEAFF.